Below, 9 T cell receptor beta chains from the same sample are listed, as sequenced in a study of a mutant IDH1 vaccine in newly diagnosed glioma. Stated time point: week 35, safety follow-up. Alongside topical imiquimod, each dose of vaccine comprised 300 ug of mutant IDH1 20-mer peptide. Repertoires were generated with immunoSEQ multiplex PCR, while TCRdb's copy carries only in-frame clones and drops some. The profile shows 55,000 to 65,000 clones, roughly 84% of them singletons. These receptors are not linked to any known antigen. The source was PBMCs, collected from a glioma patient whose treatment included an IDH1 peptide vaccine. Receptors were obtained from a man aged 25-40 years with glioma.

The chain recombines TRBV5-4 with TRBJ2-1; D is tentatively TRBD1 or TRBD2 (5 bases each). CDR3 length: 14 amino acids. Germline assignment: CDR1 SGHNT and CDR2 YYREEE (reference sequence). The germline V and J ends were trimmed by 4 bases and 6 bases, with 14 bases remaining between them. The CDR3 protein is CASSLGVSPNEQFF. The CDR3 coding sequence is TGTGCCAGCAGCCTGGGGGTTAGCCCCAATGAGCAGTTCTTC.

The CDR3 DNA follows: TGTGCCAGCAGCCCATGGACAGTCCTGAACACTGAAGCTTTCTTT. This gives the protein CASSPWTVLNTEAFF. The chain joins TRBV14 to TRBJ1-1; TRBD1 is a possible D gene (6 bases). Germline V gene data show CDR1 as SGHDN and CDR2 as FVKESK. This CDR3 has 15 amino acids. Trimming took off 4 bases at V and 0 bases at J, with 12 bases between the two ends.

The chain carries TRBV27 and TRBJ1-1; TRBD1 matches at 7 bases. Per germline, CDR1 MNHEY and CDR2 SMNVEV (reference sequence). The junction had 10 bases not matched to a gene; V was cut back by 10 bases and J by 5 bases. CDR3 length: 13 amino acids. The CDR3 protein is CATHPQGETEAFF. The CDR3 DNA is TGTGCCACCCACCCCCAGGGGGAAACTGAAGCTTTCTTT.

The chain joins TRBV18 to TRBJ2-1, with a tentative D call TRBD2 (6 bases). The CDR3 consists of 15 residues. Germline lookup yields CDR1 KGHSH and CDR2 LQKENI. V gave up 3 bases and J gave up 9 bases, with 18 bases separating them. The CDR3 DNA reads TGTGCCAGCTCACCTTCGCGGGGAGAAGGCGGTGAGCAGTTCTTC. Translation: CASSPSRGEGGEQFF.

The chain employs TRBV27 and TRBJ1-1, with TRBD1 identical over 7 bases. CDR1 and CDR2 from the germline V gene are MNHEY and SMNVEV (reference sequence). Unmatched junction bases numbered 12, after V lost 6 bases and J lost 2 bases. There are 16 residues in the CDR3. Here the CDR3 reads CASSLMGQRQNTEAFF. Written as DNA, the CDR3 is TGTGCCAGCAGCCTGATGGGACAGAGACAAAACACTGAAGCTTTCTTT.

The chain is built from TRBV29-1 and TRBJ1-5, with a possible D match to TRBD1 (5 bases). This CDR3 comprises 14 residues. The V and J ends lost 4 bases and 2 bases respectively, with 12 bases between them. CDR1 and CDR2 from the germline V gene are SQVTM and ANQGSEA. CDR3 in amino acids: CSVVAGSGNQPQHF. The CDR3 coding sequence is TGCAGCGTTGTGGCAGGGTCTGGCAATCAGCCCCAGCATTTT.

The CDR3 loop is CAWGALPPTNEKLFF. The CDR3 DNA follows: TGTGCCTGGGGGGCCCTACCTCCTACTAATGAAAAACTGTTTTTT. J is TRBJ1-4 and V is TRBV30; possibly TRBD1 for D (5 bases). The CDR3 extends over 15 amino acids. Trimming cost V 5 bases and J 2 bases, with 15 bases left between them. Per germline, CDR1 GTSNPN and CDR2 SVGIG (reference sequence).

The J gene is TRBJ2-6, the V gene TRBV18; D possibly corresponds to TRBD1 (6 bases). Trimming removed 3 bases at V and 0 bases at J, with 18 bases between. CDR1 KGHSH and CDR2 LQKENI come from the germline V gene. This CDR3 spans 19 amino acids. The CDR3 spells CASSPDRTYILSGANVLTF. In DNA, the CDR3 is TGTGCCAGCTCACCCGACAGGACATACATTCTCTCTGGGGCCAACGTCCTGACTTTC.

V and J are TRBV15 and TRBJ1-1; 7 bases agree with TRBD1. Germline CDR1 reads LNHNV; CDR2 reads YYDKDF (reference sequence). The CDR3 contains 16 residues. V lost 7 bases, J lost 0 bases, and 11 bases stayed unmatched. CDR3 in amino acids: CATIPGDSLMNTEAFF. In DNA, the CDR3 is TGTGCCACCATCCCGGGGGACAGTCTCATGAACACTGAAGCTTTCTTT.